The rows below give T cell receptor beta chains drawn from one sample of a study of T cells in Graves' hyperthyroidism and ophthalmopathy. One entry per CDR3 protein, called by TCRdb with MiXCR from the multiplex PCR reads. The sample includes about 160,000 distinct CDR3 sequences, 9.4% of them seen just once. Sequenced: blood. The receptors stem from a young woman with Graves' hyperthyroidism that later progressed to Graves' ophthalmopathy. The CDR3 runs from the conserved cysteine through the conserved F or W. A D gene is named only where the DNA matches it firmly. Expanded clones are given a class, and other clones once, few, many or no size at all.

v_gene	d_gene	j_gene	abundance	CDR3aa	CDR3nt
TRBV10-3	.	TRBJ2-3	.	CASSSVVYTSTDTQYF	TGTGCCTCATCGAGTGTAGTTTACACTAGCACAGATACGCAGTATTTT
TRBV14	.	TRBJ2-7	many	CASSQDTSREQYF	TGTGCCAGCAGCCAAGATACATCCCGCGAGCAGTACTTC
TRBV19	.	TRBJ2-3	.	CASSPGTPQYF	TGTGCCAGTAGTCCCGGGACTCCGCAGTATTTT
TRBV7-3	.	TRBJ2-3	many	CASSGLTDTQYF	TGTGCCAGCAGCGGGCTCACAGATACGCAGTATTTT
TRBV3-1	.	TRBJ1-4	few	CASSQDSGRGGKLFF	TGTGCCAGCAGCCAAGATTCGGGGAGGGGGGGAAAACTGTTTTTT
TRBV6-4	TRBD2	TRBJ2-3	many	CASSDSGGATDTQYF	TGTGCCAGCAGTGACAGCGGGGGGGCCACAGATACGCAGTATTTT
TRBV4-1	.	TRBJ1-1	few	CASSQPPGLSWGAFF	TGCGCCAGCAGCCAACCCCCGGGACTCTCATGGGGAGCTTTCTTT
TRBV29-1	.	TRBJ2-7	many	CSVEDPKGFHEQYF	TGCAGCGTTGAAGATCCGAAGGGGTTTCACGAGCAGTACTTC
TRBV2	.	TRBJ1-1	many	CASSGRQRGTEAFF	TGTGCCAGCAGTGGACGCCAAAGGGGCACTGAAGCTTTCTTT
TRBV12-3/TRBV12-4	.	TRBJ1-5	many	CASSFEPTDGNQPQHF	TGTGCCAGCAGTTTTGAACCAACGGATGGCAATCAGCCCCAGCATTTT
TRBV11-2	TRBD2	TRBJ2-3	.	CASSNWTSGTDTQYF	TGTGCCAGCAGCAACTGGACTAGCGGCACAGATACGCAGTATTTT
TRBV2	.	TRBJ1-2	many	CASSEARGGYGYTF	TGTGCCAGCAGTGAAGCCAGGGGCGGCTATGGCTACACCTTC
TRBV10-3	.	TRBJ2-7	many	CAIRPGTGTGSYEQYF	TGTGCCATCAGACCGGGGACGGGTACCGGATCCTACGAGCAGTACTTC
TRBV20-1	TRBD1	TRBJ2-1	many	CSASSGGTGNEQFF	TGCAGTGCTAGTAGTGGGGGGACAGGCAATGAGCAGTTCTTC
TRBV20-1	TRBD1	TRBJ1-5	many	CSVGTGNQPQHF	TGCAGTGTCGGGACAGGGAATCAGCCCCAGCATTTT
TRBV19	TRBD2	TRBJ2-3	many	CASSTGLAGDTQYF	TGTGCCAGTAGTACCGGACTAGCGGGAGATACGCAGTATTTT
TRBV19	TRBD1	TRBJ2-2	many	CASKAQGTTGELFF	TGTGCCAGTAAGGCACAGGGGACCACCGGGGAGCTGTTTTTT
TRBV11-1	.	TRBJ1-6	many	CASSLAGANSPLHF	TGTGCCAGCAGCTTAGCAGGGGCTAATTCACCCCTCCACTTT
TRBV6-1	.	TRBJ1-2	few	CASSHSRRNGYTF	TGTGCCAGCAGCCATTCGAGGCGGAATGGCTACACCTTC
TRBV12-3/TRBV12-4	.	TRBJ2-5	many	CASSSHSRRQETQYF	TGTGCCAGCAGCTCCCACTCGCGCCGGCAAGAGACCCAGTACTTC
TRBV7-2	TRBD2	TRBJ2-5	many	CASSRREAGENGETQYF	TGTGCCAGCAGCAGGCGCGAGGCGGGGGAAAATGGGGAGACCCAGTACTTC
TRBV2	.	TRBJ2-3	many	CASTPTLNTDTQYF	TGTGCCAGCACCCCGACATTGAACACAGATACGCAGTATTTT